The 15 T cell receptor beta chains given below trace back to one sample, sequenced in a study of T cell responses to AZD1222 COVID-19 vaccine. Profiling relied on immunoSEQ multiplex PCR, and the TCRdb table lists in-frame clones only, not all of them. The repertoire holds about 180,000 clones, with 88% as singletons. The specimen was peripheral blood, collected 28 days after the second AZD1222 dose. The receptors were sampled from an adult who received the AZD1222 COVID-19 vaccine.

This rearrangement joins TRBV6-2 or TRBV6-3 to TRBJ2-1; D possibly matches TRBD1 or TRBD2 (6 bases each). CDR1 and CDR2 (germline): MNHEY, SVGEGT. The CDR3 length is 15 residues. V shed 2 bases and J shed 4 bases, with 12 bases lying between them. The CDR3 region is CASSYEGGGYNEQFF. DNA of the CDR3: TGTGCCAGCAGTTACGAGGGGGGTGGATACAATGAGCAGTTCTTC.

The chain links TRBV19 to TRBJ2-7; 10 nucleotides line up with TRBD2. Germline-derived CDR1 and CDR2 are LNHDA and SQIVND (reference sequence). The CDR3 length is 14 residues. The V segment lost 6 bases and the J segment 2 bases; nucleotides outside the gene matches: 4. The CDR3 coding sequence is TGTGCCAGTAGCCTAGCGGGAGAGACCTACGAGCAGTACTTC. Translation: CASSLAGETYEQYF.

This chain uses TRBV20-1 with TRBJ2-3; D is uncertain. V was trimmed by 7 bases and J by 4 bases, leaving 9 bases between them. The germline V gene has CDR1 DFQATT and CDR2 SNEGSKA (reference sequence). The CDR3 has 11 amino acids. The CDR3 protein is CSVSIADTQYF. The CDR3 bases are TGCAGTGTTAGTATAGCAGATACGCAGTATTTT.

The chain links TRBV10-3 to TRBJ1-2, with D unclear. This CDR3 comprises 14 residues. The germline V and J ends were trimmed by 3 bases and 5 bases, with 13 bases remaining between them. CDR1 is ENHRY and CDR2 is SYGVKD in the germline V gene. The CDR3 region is CAISERETVYGYTF. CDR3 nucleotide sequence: TGTGCCATCAGTGAACGGGAAACGGTTTATGGCTACACCTTC.

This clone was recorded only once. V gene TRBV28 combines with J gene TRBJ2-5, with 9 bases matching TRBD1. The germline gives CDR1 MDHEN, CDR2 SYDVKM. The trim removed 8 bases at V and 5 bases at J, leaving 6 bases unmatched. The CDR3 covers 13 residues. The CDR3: CASGTGKWETQYF. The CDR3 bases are TGTGCCAGCGGGACAGGGAAATGGGAGACCCAGTACTTC.

For the CDR3, the DNA is TGTGCCAGCAGTGCCGGACAGGGTGGCGAGCAGTACTTC. Protein: CASSAGQGGEQYF. The chain uses TRBV2 and TRBJ2-7, with 8 bases aligning to TRBD1. The J segment lost 6 bases and the V segment lost 4 bases, leaving 5 bases of the junction unmatched. The length of the CDR3 is 13 residues. CDR1 and CDR2 from the germline V gene are SNHLY and FYNNEI.

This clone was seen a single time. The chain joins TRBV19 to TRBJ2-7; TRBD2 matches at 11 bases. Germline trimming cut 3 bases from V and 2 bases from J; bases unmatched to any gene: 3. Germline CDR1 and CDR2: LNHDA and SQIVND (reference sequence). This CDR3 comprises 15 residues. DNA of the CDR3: TGTGCCAGTAGTATGGGACTAGCGGAGGCCTACGAGCAGTACTTC. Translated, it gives CASSMGLAEAYEQYF.

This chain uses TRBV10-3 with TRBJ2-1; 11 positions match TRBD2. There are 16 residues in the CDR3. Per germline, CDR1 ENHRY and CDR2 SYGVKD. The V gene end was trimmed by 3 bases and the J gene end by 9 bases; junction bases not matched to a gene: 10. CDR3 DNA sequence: TGTGCCATCAGTGATCCGACTAGCGGGAAAGGTAGTGAGCAGTTCTTC. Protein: CAISDPTSGKGSEQFF.

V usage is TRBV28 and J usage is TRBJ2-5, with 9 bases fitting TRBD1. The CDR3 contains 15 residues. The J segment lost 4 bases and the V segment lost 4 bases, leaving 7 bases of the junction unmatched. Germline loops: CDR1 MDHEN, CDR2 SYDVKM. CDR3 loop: CASSSTGGFRETQYF. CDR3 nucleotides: TGTGCCAGCAGTTCGACAGGGGGATTTAGAGAGACCCAGTACTTC.

This CDR3 is CASSQGLGLNEQFF. The DNA of the CDR3 is TGTGCCAGCAGCCAAGGACTGGGACTCAATGAGCAGTTCTTC. This sequence joins TRBV5-4 and TRBJ2-1; D is possibly TRBD2 (6 bases). The germline V and J ends were trimmed by 4 bases and 6 bases, with 14 bases remaining between them. The CDR3 consists of 14 residues. Per the germline V gene, CDR1 is SGHNT and CDR2 is YYREEE (reference sequence).

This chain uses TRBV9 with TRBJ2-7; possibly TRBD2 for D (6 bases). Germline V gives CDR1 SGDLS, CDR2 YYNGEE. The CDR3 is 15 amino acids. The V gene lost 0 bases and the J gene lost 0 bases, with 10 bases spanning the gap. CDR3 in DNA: TGTGCCAGCAGCGTAGGCGGGAAGTCCTCCTACGAGCAGTACTTC. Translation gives CASSVGGKSSYEQYF.

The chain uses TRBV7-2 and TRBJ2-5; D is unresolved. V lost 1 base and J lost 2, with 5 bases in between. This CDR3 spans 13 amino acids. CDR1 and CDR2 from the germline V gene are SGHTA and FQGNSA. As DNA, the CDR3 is TGTGCCAGCAGCTTAGAACGACAAGAGACCCAGTACTTC. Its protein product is CASSLERQETQYF.

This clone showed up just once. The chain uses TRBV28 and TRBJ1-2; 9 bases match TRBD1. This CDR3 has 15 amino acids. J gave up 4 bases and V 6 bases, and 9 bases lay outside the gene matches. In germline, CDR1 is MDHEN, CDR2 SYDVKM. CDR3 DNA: TGTGCCAGCAGCCAGAGGGGGACAGGGAGCTATGGCTACACCTTC. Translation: CASSQRGTGSYGYTF.

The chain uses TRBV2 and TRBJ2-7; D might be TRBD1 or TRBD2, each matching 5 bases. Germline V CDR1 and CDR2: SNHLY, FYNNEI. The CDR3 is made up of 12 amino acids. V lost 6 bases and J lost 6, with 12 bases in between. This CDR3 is CASRAGATEQYF. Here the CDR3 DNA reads TGTGCCAGCAGAGCCGGGGCCACCGAGCAGTACTTC.

This CDR3 is CASSPLPYENTEAFF. CDR3 DNA: TGTGCCAGCTCACCACTCCCCTATGAGAACACTGAAGCTTTCTTT. V gene TRBV18 combines with J gene TRBJ1-1; D is ambiguous. This CDR3 has 15 amino acids. V lost 1 base to trimming and J lost 1 base, with 10 bases between them. From germline, CDR1 is KGHSH and CDR2 LQKENI.